The rows below give T cell receptor beta chains drawn from one sample of a study of blood T cell repertoires in COVID-19. Here immunoSEQ multiplex PCR was the method, and the copy in TCRdb shows in-frame clones only, minus some. Of 55,000 to 70,000 clones listed, about 91% were seen once; the top ten hold about 2.2%. Sequenced sample: peripheral blood. Source of these receptors: a man between 60 and 70 years old with acute or convalescent COVID-19. CDR3s include the opening cysteine and the closing phenylalanine or tryptophan. The order of the fields is J gene, V gene, D gene, clone size, CDR3 length, CDR3 protein, CDR3 DNA. D genes are given only for firm matches. Expanded clones are given a class, and other clones once, few, many or no size at all.

J gene: TRBJ2-7; V gene: TRBV10-1; D gene: TRBD1; clone size: NA; CDR3 length: 13; CDR3 protein: CASSESRGLEQYF; CDR3 DNA: TGCGCCAGCAGTGAGAGCAGGGGGCTCGAGCAGTACTTC
J gene: TRBJ1-1; V gene: TRBV25-1; D gene: NA; clone size: NA; CDR3 length: 16; CDR3 protein: CASSDQQFRGNTEAFF; CDR3 DNA: TGTGCCAGCAGTGATCAACAATTCAGGGGTAACACTGAAGCTTTCTTT
J gene: TRBJ1-6; V gene: TRBV18; D gene: NA; clone size: NA; CDR3 length: 14; CDR3 protein: CASSPDGGNSPLHF; CDR3 DNA: TGTGCCAGCTCTCCCGACGGGGGTAATTCACCCCTCCACTTT
J gene: TRBJ2-5; V gene: TRBV7-2; D gene: TRBD1; clone size: NA; CDR3 length: 14; CDR3 protein: CASSLQGATETQYF; CDR3 DNA: TGTGCCAGCAGCTTACAGGGGGCGACGGAGACCCAGTACTTC
J gene: TRBJ1-1; V gene: TRBV19; D gene: NA; clone size: few; CDR3 length: 15; CDR3 protein: CASSISPVGGTEAFF; CDR3 DNA: TGTGCCAGTAGTATATCCCCAGTGGGGGGCACTGAAGCTTTCTTT
J gene: TRBJ2-7; V gene: TRBV7-2; D gene: TRBD1; clone size: NA; CDR3 length: 16; CDR3 protein: CASSLERGDRGGEQYF; CDR3 DNA: TGTGCCAGCAGCTTAGAGAGGGGGGACAGGGGTGGCGAGCAGTACTTC
J gene: TRBJ1-6; V gene: TRBV28; D gene: NA; clone size: NA; CDR3 length: 15; CDR3 protein: CASSRNSDYNSPLHF; CDR3 DNA: TGTGCCAGCAGTCGGAATAGCGATTATAATTCACCCCTCCACTTT
J gene: TRBJ2-7; V gene: TRBV9; D gene: NA; clone size: NA; CDR3 length: 11; CDR3 protein: CASSVGDEQYF; CDR3 DNA: TGTGCCAGCAGCGTCGGGGACGAGCAGTACTTC
J gene: TRBJ2-1; V gene: TRBV9; D gene: NA; clone size: NA; CDR3 length: 13; CDR3 protein: CASSVTGYNEQFF; CDR3 DNA: TGTGCCAGCAGCGTCACAGGCTACAATGAGCAGTTCTTC
J gene: TRBJ1-2; V gene: TRBV6-4; D gene: NA; clone size: NA; CDR3 length: 14; CDR3 protein: CASSESAGIGGYTF; CDR3 DNA: TGTGCCAGCAGTGAGAGCGCGGGTATAGGGGGCTACACCTTC
J gene: TRBJ2-3; V gene: TRBV3-1/TRBV3-2; D gene: NA; clone size: NA; CDR3 length: 13; CDR3 protein: CASSLREADTQYF; CDR3 DNA: TGTGCCAGCAGCCTTCGGGAAGCAGATACGCAGTATTTT
J gene: TRBJ2-7; V gene: TRBV3-1/TRBV3-2; D gene: TRBD1; clone size: once; CDR3 length: 16; CDR3 protein: CASSQDKGQGAYEQYF; CDR3 DNA: TGTGCCAGCAGCCAAGATAAAGGACAGGGGGCATACGAGCAGTACTTC
J gene: TRBJ1-5; V gene: TRBV28; D gene: TRBD1; clone size: NA; CDR3 length: 13; CDR3 protein: CASSWTGGQPQHF; CDR3 DNA: TGTGCCAGCAGTTGGACAGGAGGGCAGCCCCAGCATTTT
J gene: TRBJ2-3; V gene: TRBV19; D gene: TRBD1; clone size: NA; CDR3 length: 15; CDR3 protein: CASSAGTGSTHTQYF; CDR3 DNA: TGTGCCAGTAGTGCGGGGACAGGGAGCACCCATACGCAGTATTTT
J gene: TRBJ2-3; V gene: TRBV4-3; D gene: NA; clone size: NA; CDR3 length: 14; CDR3 protein: CASSQVPGEDTQYF; CDR3 DNA: TGCGCCAGCAGCCAAGTCCCCGGGGAGGATACGCAGTATTTT
J gene: TRBJ1-4; V gene: TRBV5-4; D gene: NA; clone size: NA; CDR3 length: 14; CDR3 protein: CASSLGSANEKLFF; CDR3 DNA: TGTGCCAGCAGCTTGGGGTCAGCTAATGAAAAACTGTTTTTT
J gene: TRBJ2-1; V gene: TRBV6-5; D gene: NA; clone size: few; CDR3 length: 14; CDR3 protein: CASSYHISPHEQFF; CDR3 DNA: TGTGCCAGCAGTTACCATATTAGCCCCCATGAGCAGTTCTTC
J gene: TRBJ2-5; V gene: TRBV6-5; D gene: TRBD1; clone size: NA; CDR3 length: 15; CDR3 protein: CASRTGTAIQETQYF; CDR3 DNA: TGTGCCAGCAGAACAGGGACAGCTATTCAAGAGACCCAGTACTTC
J gene: TRBJ2-6; V gene: TRBV2; D gene: TRBD2; clone size: NA; CDR3 length: 17; CDR3 protein: CASSGSGRSSGANVLTF; CDR3 DNA: TGTGCCAGCAGTGGCAGCGGGAGAAGTTCTGGGGCCAACGTCCTGACTTTC
J gene: TRBJ1-6; V gene: TRBV28; D gene: TRBD1; clone size: once; CDR3 length: 15; CDR3 protein: CALRSRTGVNSPLHF; CDR3 DNA: TGTGCCCTCCGAAGTCGGACAGGGGTTAATTCACCCCTCCACTTT
J gene: TRBJ2-7; V gene: TRBV10-3; D gene: TRBD2; clone size: NA; CDR3 length: 16; CDR3 protein: CAISSTSGGTPYEQYF; CDR3 DNA: TGTGCCATCAGCTCTACTAGCGGGGGGACTCCGTACGAGCAGTACTTC
J gene: TRBJ2-7; V gene: TRBV29-1; D gene: TRBD1; clone size: NA; CDR3 length: 15; CDR3 protein: CSVEAGQGSSYEQYF; CDR3 DNA: TGCAGCGTTGAAGCGGGACAGGGGTCATCCTACGAGCAGTACTTC